The clone carrying this T cell receptor (beta chain) was recorded a few times. V lost 5 bases to trimming and J lost 4 bases, with 11 bases between them. This CDR3 contains 13 residues. Germline V CDR1 and CDR2: SGHAT, FQNNGV. The data originate from a study of shared clonotypes between healthy human individuals. Sequencing used immunoSEQ multiplex PCR; TCRdb keeps in-frame clones, though not all of them. The sample includes 600,000 to 800,000 clones, roughly 72% seen only once; the top ten take about 1.8%. Sequences were obtained from memory CD4+ T cells sorted from blood. Regarding subset: CD45RA-negative fraction. V usage is TRBV11-2 and J usage is TRBJ1-2; D gene unclear. The sequence was obtained from a woman aged 25-40 years in good health. CDR3 coding DNA: TGTGCCAGCAGCCCGGACGCTGGCTATGGCTACACCTTC. Its protein is CASSPDAGYGYTF.